Here is one T cell receptor beta chain with its context. Its antigen is unidentified. The data stem from a study of graft-versus-host responses after intestinal transplantation. The study, taken as a whole, reports: Within allografts, high graft-versus-host to host-versus-graft clonal ratios were seen among patients with graft-donor T cell macrochimerism. Among circulating GvH clones, peak levels were associated with early post-transplant declines in HvG clones. Analysis identified GvH clones in recipient marrow, with some appearing first in ileum or blood.

Produced via immunoSEQ multiplex PCR; TCRdb's table is partial and in-frame only. The top ten hold less than 0.5% of the sample, which has 40,000 to 55,000 clones, roughly 80% seen once. Sequenced here: unstimulated CD4+ T cells sorted from spleen or lymph node cells, sampled before transplant. The sequence derives from a human donor who was the organ donor for an intestinal transplant.

CDR3 in DNA: TGTGCCAGTAGTATACTAGCGGGGTCGAGCTCCTACAATGAGCAGTTCTTC. Its protein product is CASSILAGSSSYNEQFF. This rearrangement joins TRBV19 to TRBJ2-1; 9 bases are a match to TRBD2. Trimming at V came to 2 bases and at J to 0 bases, leaving 5 bases not matched to a gene. Germline CDR1 and CDR2: LNHDA and SQIVND (reference sequence). The CDR3 covers 17 residues.